A selection of T cell receptor beta chains follows, all from one sample in a study of human T cells and chemical hapten exposure. TCRdb called the RACE reads again in MiXCR, with one record for every CDR3 protein. The table includes tens of thousands of distinct CDR3 sequences, 6.7% detected once. Sequencing used whole blood, obtained in connection with sensitization to the hapten diphenylcyclopropenone (DPC). The receptors come from a woman in her twenties or thirties with alopecia areata. Some clones in this sample may be carry-over from other donors' samples. The CDR3 runs from the conserved cysteine through the conserved F or W. D genes are given only for firm matches. The size field is filled for only some rows; it gives once, few, many or a size class.

V,J,size,D,CDR3,DNA
TRBV14,TRBJ2-6,many,-,CASREGGGANVLTF,TGTGCCAGCAGGGAAGGAGGTGGGGCCAACGTCCTGACTTTC
TRBV6-6,TRBJ1-2,many,TRBD1,CASRSTGDGYTF,TGTGCCAGCAGGTCTACAGGGGATGGCTACACCTTC
TRBV2,TRBJ2-3,many,-,CASSVSPPMDTQYF,TGTGCCAGCAGTGTTTCTCCCCCAATGGATACGCAGTATTTT
TRBV12-3/TRBV12-4,TRBJ1-4,many,TRBD1,CASSDHGTGAEKLFF,TGTGCCAGCAGTGACCACGGAACAGGGGCCGAAAAACTGTTTTTT
TRBV20-1,TRBJ2-7,many,-,CSAPRSGGDEQYF,TGCAGTGCCCCTCGGTCGGGGGGCGACGAGCAGTACTTC
TRBV5-1,TRBJ1-1,many,-,CASSHGGGRVSGNTEAFF,TGCGCCAGCAGCCACGGGGGGGGTAGGGTATCTGGAAACACTGAAGCTTTCTTT
TRBV3-1,TRBJ2-7,many,-,CASSPGGFYEQYF,TGTGCCAGCAGCCCCGGAGGGTTCTACGAGCAGTACTTC
TRBV20-1,TRBJ1-1,many,-,CSARERDTEAFF,TGCAGTGCTAGAGAAAGGGACACTGAAGCTTTCTTT
TRBV10-1,TRBJ2-7,few,TRBD1,CASSTGQGDEQYF,TGCGCCAGCAGTACGGGACAGGGGGACGAGCAGTACTTC
TRBV18,TRBJ2-1,many,TRBD2,CASSPLAGGSYNEQFF,TGTGCCAGCTCACCACTAGCGGGGGGGTCCTACAATGAGCAGTTCTTC
TRBV6-1,TRBJ1-1,few,-,CASSHRAGMNTEAFF,TGTGCCAGCAGTCATCGGGCAGGGATGAACACTGAAGCTTTCTTT
TRBV10-1,TRBJ2-3,many,-,CASSAPRGTRDTQYF,TGCGCCAGCAGTGCTCCCAGGGGGACTAGAGATACGCAGTATTTT
TRBV6-6,TRBJ1-4,few,-,CASSWGGINEKLFF,TGTGCCAGCAGTTGGGGTGGGATAAATGAAAAACTGTTTTTT
TRBV6-5,TRBJ1-2,many,TRBD1,CASKRTGAYGYTF,TGTGCCAGCAAAAGAACAGGGGCCTATGGCTACACCTTC
TRBV7-2,TRBJ1-1,many,-,CASSLEATNPYTEAFF,TGTGCCAGCAGCTTAGAGGCCACGAATCCTTACACTGAAGCTTTCTTT
TRBV2,TRBJ1-6,many,-,CASTLSVPRGSYNSPLHF,TGTGCCAGCACCCTAAGTGTTCCCAGAGGCTCCTATAATTCACCCCTCCACTTT
TRBV29-1,TRBJ1-1,-,-,CSVGALMNTEAFF,TGCAGCGTGGGGGCACTAATGAACACTGAAGCTTTCTTT
TRBV20-1,TRBJ1-1,many,-,CSARIPFRGVRTNTEAFF,TGCAGTGCTAGGATCCCGTTTCGGGGAGTTAGGACGAACACTGAAGCTTTCTTT
TRBV10-3,TRBJ2-7,many,TRBD2,CAISESYGRGASYEQYF,TGTGCCATCAGTGAGTCCTATGGGCGGGGGGCTTCCTACGAGCAGTACTTC
TRBV2,TRBJ1-4,few,TRBD1,CASRETGGLREKLFF,TGTGCCAGCAGGGAAACAGGGGGCTTACGGGAAAAACTGTTTTTT
TRBV20-1,TRBJ2-7,many,TRBD2,CSATGGGNYEQYF,TGCAGTGCTACGGGGGGGGGGAACTACGAGCAGTACTTC
TRBV6-1,TRBJ1-5,few,TRBD1,CASSAYLTGRDQPQHF,TGTGCCAGCAGTGCATACCTGACAGGGAGGGACCAGCCCCAGCATTTT
TRBV29-1,TRBJ1-1,many,-,CSVARTVTNTEAFF,TGCAGCGTCGCAAGGACAGTCACTAACACTGAAGCTTTCTTT
TRBV2,TRBJ2-1,many,-,CASLIDSRLEQFF,TGTGCCAGCCTCATCGATAGCCGTCTCGAGCAGTTCTTC
TRBV6-2/TRBV6-3,TRBJ2-3,many,TRBD2,CASRRTSLTDTQYF,TGTGCCAGCCGACGGACTAGTCTCACAGATACGCAGTATTTT
TRBV2,TRBJ1-1,many,-,CASSEAARTEAFF,TGTGCCAGCAGTGAGGCGGCGAGGACTGAAGCTTTCTTT
TRBV14,TRBJ1-1,few,-,CASSQDGGAFF,TGTGCCAGCAGCCAAGATGGGGGAGCTTTCTTT
TRBV2,TRBJ2-3,many,TRBD1,CASRGQGRGTDTQYF,TGTGCCAGCAGAGGACAGGGGCGGGGCACAGATACGCAGTATTTT
TRBV24-1,TRBJ2-2,many,TRBD1,CATSDAGQGFGELFF,TGTGCCACCAGTGATGCTGGACAGGGGTTCGGGGAGCTGTTTTTT
TRBV6-6,TRBJ2-3,-,-,CASSQSGWSTDTQYF,TGTGCCAGCTCCCAGAGCGGGTGGAGCACAGATACGCAGTATTTT
TRBV6-2/TRBV6-3,TRBJ1-2,few,TRBD1,CASSGQNYGYTF,TGTGCCAGTTCGGGACAGAACTATGGCTACACCTTC
TRBV4-2,TRBJ1-1,few,-,CASSQDGGPEAFF,TGTGCCAGCAGCCAAGACGGCGGGCCTGAAGCTTTCTTT
TRBV18,TRBJ2-5,-,-,CASSLMYQETQYF,TGTGCCAGCTCACTCATGTACCAAGAGACCCAGTACTTC
TRBV29-1,TRBJ1-1,once,-,CSVENTEAFF,TGCAGCGTAGAGAACACTGAAGCTTTCTTT
TRBV24-1,TRBJ2-2,many,TRBD1,CATRGGQGPGELFF,TGTGCCACCAGGGGGGGACAGGGCCCCGGGGAGCTGTTTTTT
TRBV10-3,TRBJ1-4,many,TRBD1,CAISPGQGSEKLFF,TGTGCCATCAGTCCGGGACAGGGGAGTGAAAAACTGTTTTTT
TRBV7-6,TRBJ2-2,-,-,CASSLHGSANTGELFF,TGTGCCAGCAGCTTACACGGCAGTGCGAACACCGGGGAGCTGTTTTTT
TRBV5-1,TRBJ2-3,many,-,CASSLEEAQADTQYF,TGCGCCAGCAGCTTGGAAGAGGCCCAGGCAGATACGCAGTATTTT
TRBV9,TRBJ2-3,-,TRBD2,CASSVGAGDVGDTQYF,TGTGCCAGCAGCGTAGGGGCGGGAGATGTTGGAGATACGCAGTATTTT
TRBV12-3/TRBV12-4,TRBJ2-7,many,-,CASSVDSLREQYF,TGTGCCAGCAGCGTAGACAGCTTACGGGAGCAGTACTTC
TRBV27,TRBJ2-1,many,-,CASSSQGNYYNEQFF,TGTGCCAGCAGTTCGCAGGGTAACTACTACAATGAGCAGTTCTTC
TRBV6-2/TRBV6-3,TRBJ1-5,-,-,CASSSEYSNQPQHF,TGTGCCAGCAGTTCCGAGTATAGCAATCAGCCCCAGCATTTT
TRBV12-3/TRBV12-4,TRBJ1-1,-,-,CASRPGGVGTEAFF,TGTGCCAGCAGACCTGGGGGTGTGGGCACTGAAGCTTTCTTT
TRBV9,TRBJ2-3,many,-,CASSVGEGGRTDTQYF,TGTGCCAGCAGCGTAGGGGAAGGGGGGCGTACAGATACGCAGTATTTT
TRBV4-1,TRBJ2-1,many,-,CASSRGYENNEQFF,TGCGCCAGCAGCCGAGGATACGAAAACAATGAGCAGTTCTTC
TRBV12-3/TRBV12-4,TRBJ1-2,-,-,CASSRQALDGYTF,TGTGCCAGCAGTAGACAGGCCCTCGATGGCTACACCTTC
TRBV12-3/TRBV12-4,TRBJ1-5,-,TRBD1,CASSAQGRSNQPQHF,TGTGCCAGCAGTGCACAGGGGCGTAGCAATCAGCCCCAGCATTTT
TRBV6-5,TRBJ1-5,-,-,CASSSRGGGQPQHF,TGTGCCAGCAGTTCTCGGGGGGGAGGTCAGCCCCAGCATTTT
TRBV7-2,TRBJ2-5,many,-,CASSLALWYQETQYF,TGTGCCAGCAGCTTAGCGCTTTGGTACCAAGAGACCCAGTACTTC
TRBV12-5,TRBJ1-2,few,-,CASGLIPPGRAGDTF,TGTGCTAGTGGTTTGATCCCCCCCGGCAGGGCTGGCGACACCTTC
TRBV27,TRBJ1-5,many,-,CASSPKQGYGDQPQHF,TGTGCCAGCAGTCCAAAACAGGGCTACGGGGATCAGCCCCAGCATTTT
TRBV6-5,TRBJ1-2,many,-,CASSYSIRVLDGYTF,TGTGCCAGCAGTTACTCGATTCGGGTTTTGGATGGCTACACCTTC
TRBV3-1,TRBJ1-4,-,-,CASSKGEKSKDEKLFF,TGTGCCAGCAGCAAGGGGGAGAAATCGAAGGATGAAAAACTGTTTTTT
TRBV3-1,TRBJ2-7,few,-,CASSRGGGDEQYF,TGTGCCAGCAGTCGGGGAGGGGGCGACGAGCAGTACTTC
TRBV25-1,TRBJ1-1,-,-,CASSTFTEAFF,TGTGCCAGCAGTACCTTTACTGAAGCTTTCTTT